Presented here are 23 T cell receptor beta chains from one specimen sequenced in a study of cytomegalovirus exposure and HLA in healthy donors. PCR used 60 Vbeta primers and 13 Jbeta primers. Produced via immunoSEQ multiplex PCR; TCRdb's table is partial and in-frame only. The sample lists 100,000 to 150,000 clones, less than 90% seen once, with around 20% in the top ten. Specimen: PBMCs. The receptor source for this set is a man between 18 and 29 years old in good health and CMV-seropositive.

The chain combines TRBV18 with TRBJ2-7; tentatively, D is TRBD1 (5 bases). This CDR3 has 12 residues. The germline CDR1 and CDR2 sequences are KGHSH and LQKENI. Trimming cost V 2 bases and J 6 bases, with 8 bases left between them. The CDR3 bases are TGTGCCAGCTCACCAGACAGCACCGAGCAGTACTTC. This encodes CASSPDSTEQYF.

The chain joins TRBV10-3 to TRBJ2-2; TRBD1 matches at 7 bases. Trimming took 2 bases from V and 4 from J; bases not matched to a gene: 7. Germline values: CDR1 ENHRY, CDR2 SYGVKD. This CDR3 comprises 16 residues. CDR3 bases: TGTGCCATCAGTGAGCTACAGGGGCCACTCACCGGGGAGCTGTTTTTT. Translated: CAISELQGPLTGELFF.

The chain employs TRBV7-9 and TRBJ2-3; D ambiguous. This CDR3 has 17 residues. From germline, CDR1 is SEHNR and CDR2 FQNEAQ (reference sequence). Trimming shortened V by 5 bases and J by 2 bases, and 20 bases separated the two germline ends. DNA of the CDR3: TGTGCCAGCAGCCTATCATGGGTTCGCGGAGACACAGATACGCAGTATTTT. Its protein product is CASSLSWVRGDTDTQYF. Variable domain in full (rest from reference TRBV7-9 and TRBJ2-3): DTGVSQNPRHKITKRGQNVTFRCDPISEHNRLYWYRQTLGQGPEFLTYFQNEAQLEKSRLLSDRFSAERPKGSFSTLEIQRTEQGDSAMYLCASSLSWVRGDTDTQYFGPGTRLTVL.

This CDR3 is CASRLQGALSYEQYF. The DNA for the CDR3 is TGCGCCAGCAGACTACAGGGGGCCCTCTCCTACGAGCAGTACTTC. The V call is TRBV5-1, the J call TRBJ2-7, with 9 bases matching TRBD1. V shed 5 bases, J shed 0 bases, and the junction held 6 bases outside the gene matches. The germline V gene encodes CDR1 SGHRS and CDR2 YFSETQ. The CDR3 totals 15 residues.

The chain combines TRBV30 with TRBJ1-5, with no clear D. This CDR3 has 13 amino acids. The V end was cut by 0 bases, the J end by 7 bases, with 10 bases between. Germline assignment: CDR1 GTSNPN and CDR2 SVGIG (reference sequence). CDR3 in DNA: TGTGCCTGGAGTGTACTCGGGGAACAGCCCCAGCATTTT. This gives the protein CAWSVLGEQPQHF.

The CDR3 is CASSSLQGAGANVLTF. CDR3 bases: TGTGCCAGCAGCTCGCTACAGGGCGCTGGGGCCAACGTCCTGACTTTC. The J gene is TRBJ2-6, the V gene TRBV7-9, with a tentative D call TRBD1 (6 bases). The CDR3 loop spans 16 amino acids. V lost 4 bases and J lost 2, with 12 bases in between. CDR1 is SEHNR, CDR2 FQNEAQ, per germline (reference sequence).

The chain links TRBV7-8 to TRBJ2-7, with D maybe TRBD2 (6 bases). Germline loops: CDR1 SGHVS, CDR2 FQNEAQ. The CDR3 consists of 16 residues. The V and J ends lost 5 bases and 4 bases respectively, with 21 bases between them. The CDR3 is CASSLYLGAGRYEQYF. The CDR3 coding sequence is TGTGCCAGCAGCCTCTACCTCGGGGCGGGACGGTACGAGCAGTACTTC.

The J gene is TRBJ2-1, the V gene TRBV15, with 11 bases lining up with TRBD1. The germline CDR1 and CDR2 sequences are LNHNV and YYDKDF (reference sequence). The CDR3 loop spans 16 amino acids. V gave up 6 bases and J gave up 1 base; unmatched junction bases: 5. The CDR3 DNA reads TGTGCCACCAGGAGCCGGGACAGGGGGTCCTACAATGAGCAGTTCTTC. This gives the protein CATRSRDRGSYNEQFF.

The J gene is TRBJ1-6, the V gene TRBV19; no reliable D call. The CDR3 contains 15 residues. From germline, CDR1 is LNHDA and CDR2 SQIVND (reference sequence). Trimming shortened V by 6 bases and J by 5 bases, and 14 bases separated the two germline ends. The CDR3 spells CASSQRGTDNSPLHF. In DNA form, the CDR3 reads TGTGCCAGTAGCCAGCGGGGAACGGATAATTCACCCCTCCACTTT.

The chain couples TRBV25-1 to TRBJ1-6; weak D call: TRBD1 (5 bases). V lost 2 bases and J lost 8, with 19 bases in between. Germline loops: CDR1 MGHDK, CDR2 SYGVNS. The CDR3 has 17 amino acids. The CDR3 DNA reads as TGTGCCAGCAGTGAAAGCTTAATAAGGGGAAGTGATTCACCCCTCCACTTT. It is translated as CASSESLIRGSDSPLHF.

The chain recombines TRBV30 with TRBJ1-2; TRBD1 is a possible D gene (6 bases). Germline V CDR1 and CDR2: GTSNPN, SVGIG (reference sequence). V gave up 7 bases and J gave up 7 bases, with 16 bases separating them. The CDR3 consists of 12 residues. The DNA for the CDR3 is TGTGCCTACTCACTGGGGGCTTGTGGCTACACCTTC. It translates to CAYSLGACGYTF. The full variable domain, in which reference TRBV30 and TRBJ1-2 provide the parts outside the CDR3, is SQTIHQWPATLVQPVGSPLSLECTVEGTSNPNLYWYRQAAGRGLQLLFYSVGIGQISSEVPQNLSASRPQDRQFILSSKKLLLSDSGFYLCAYSLGACGYTFGSGTRLTVV.

The chain uses TRBV13 and TRBJ2-3, with D unclear. V was clipped by 2 bases and J by 4 bases, with 7 bases between them. The CDR3 runs to 13 residues. The germline gives CDR1 PRHDT, CDR2 FYEKMQ (reference sequence). This chain's CDR3 is CASSLLSPDTQYF. CDR3 sequence (DNA): TGTGCCAGCAGCTTACTTAGTCCAGATACGCAGTATTTT.

This clone was counted a single time. The chain links TRBV12-5 to TRBJ1-2; possible D gene TRBD1, 6 bases. The CDR3 is 13 residues long. Germline values: CDR1 LGHNT, CDR2 FRNRAP. Trimming removed 5 bases at V and 4 bases at J, with 11 bases between. The CDR3 loop is CASGHRVGYGYTF. CDR3 DNA sequence: TGTGCTAGTGGTCACAGGGTGGGCTATGGCTACACCTTC.

In this sample, this clone turned up once. The chain couples TRBV2 to TRBJ1-1; D unclear. V lost 4 bases to trimming and J lost 4 bases, with 19 bases between them. Germline-derived CDR1 and CDR2 are SNHLY and FYNNEI. The CDR3 spans 16 residues. CDR3 coding DNA: TGTGCCAGCAGTGGCCGGGAAGGCACGGTGGGCACTGAAGCTTTCTTT. Translation: CASSGREGTVGTEAFF.

This chain joins TRBV28 and TRBJ1-3; TRBD1 aligns across 10 bases. The ends lost 3 bases at V and 1 base at J; junction bases unmatched: 3. The CDR3 has 16 amino acids. The germline CDR1 and CDR2 sequences are MDHEN and SYDVKM. The CDR3 DNA sequence: TGTGCCAGCAGTTTGGGACAGGGGATTTCTGGAAACACCATATATTTT. It specifies CASSLGQGISGNTIYF.

This rearrangement joins TRBV7-2 to TRBJ1-6; possibly TRBD1 for D (6 bases). Germline CDR1 SGHTA, CDR2 FQGNSA. The V and J ends lost 1 base and 7 bases respectively, with 14 bases between them. The CDR3 is made up of 16 amino acids. The CDR3 protein is CASSLELGGGNSPLHF. The CDR3 DNA reads TGTGCCAGCAGCTTAGAGTTGGGGGGGGGCAATTCACCCCTCCACTTT.

V and J are TRBV9 and TRBJ2-2, with 8 bases that match TRBD1. In germline, CDR1 is SGDLS, CDR2 YYNGEE. Trimming cost V 3 bases and J 4 bases; bases outside gene matches: 17. CDR3 length: 19 residues. The CDR3 spells CASSARHTGSQGATGELFF. CDR3 bases: TGTGCCAGCAGCGCCCGCCACACAGGGAGTCAGGGGGCCACCGGGGAGCTGTTTTTT.

This chain uses TRBV5-1 with TRBJ2-7; D possibly corresponds to TRBD2 (5 bases). Germline V lookup: CDR1 SGHRS, CDR2 YFSETQ. V was shortened by 4 bases and J by 0 bases, with 11 bases between the two germline ends. The CDR3 sequence is 14 residues long. The CDR3 loop reads CASSRGEGSYEQYF. For the CDR3, the DNA is TGCGCCAGCAGCCGGGGAGAGGGCTCCTACGAGCAGTACTTC.

In DNA, the CDR3 is TGTGCCAGCAGCTCAGAGGTGGGAACTAATGAAAAACTGTTTTTT. Protein: CASSSEVGTNEKLFF. This chain uses TRBV7-9 with TRBJ1-4; D is unresolved. Germline V gives CDR1 SEHNR, CDR2 FQNEAQ (reference sequence). This CDR3 is 15 amino acids long. Trimming pared 4 bases from V and 1 base from J, leaving 10 bases between.

In DNA, the CDR3 is TGTGCCAGCAGCTTAACACAGGAGAACACTGAAGCTTTCTTT. This encodes CASSLTQENTEAFF. V gene TRBV7-9 combines with J gene TRBJ1-1; D is perhaps TRBD1 (5 bases). CDR3 size: 14 residues. Trimming took 2 bases from V and 1 from J, leaving 8 bases between them. Germline values: CDR1 SEHNR, CDR2 FQNEAQ (reference sequence). Full variable domain (rest looked up from reference TRBV7-9 and TRBJ1-1): DTGVSQNPRHKITKRGQNVTFRCDPISEHNRLYWYRQTLGQGPEFLTYFQNEAQLEKSRLLSDRFSAERPKGSFSTLEIQRTEQGDSAMYLCASSLTQENTEAFFGQGTRLTVV.

The chain joins TRBV7-9 to TRBJ2-7; no firm D call. Germline-derived CDR1 and CDR2 are SEHNR and FQNEAQ (reference sequence). The CDR3 is 13 amino acids. With 5 bases removed from V and 2 bases from J, the gap between germline ends came to 10 bases. The CDR3 region is CASSPANPYEQYF. CDR3 DNA: TGTGCCAGCAGCCCCGCTAACCCCTACGAGCAGTACTTC.

This sequence joins TRBV19 and TRBJ1-3; D unresolved. Trimming removed 7 bases at V and 0 bases at J, with 10 bases between. This CDR3 spans 14 amino acids. Germline-derived CDR1 and CDR2 are LNHDA and SQIVND (reference sequence). CDR3 protein: CASKPQYSGNTIYF. The CDR3 DNA follows: TGTGCCAGTAAACCACAGTACTCTGGAAACACCATATATTTT.

The sample holds one count of this clone. The gene calls are TRBV7-8 and TRBJ1-1, with TRBD1 identical over 7 bases. V lost 7 bases to trimming and J lost 4 bases; unmatched junction nucleotides: 9. Looked up from germline, CDR1 is SGHVS and CDR2 is FQNEAQ. There are 14 residues in the CDR3. DNA for the CDR3: TGTGCCAGCACCCAGGGGGTGCCGGTCACTGAAGCTTTCTTT. It encodes CASTQGVPVTEAFF.